Detailed here is one T cell receptor (beta chain). This CDR3 is 14 amino acids long. Trimming pared 3 bases from V and 1 base from J, leaving 13 bases between. Germline V gene lookup returns CDR1 DFQATT and CDR2 SNEGSKA (reference sequence). This record comes from a study of CD8 T cells in Susac syndrome. Roughly 0.5 to 1 ug RNA was reverse transcribed with random hexamers. TCRdb ran MiXCR on the immunoSEQ multiplex PCR reads and lists one entry per CDR3 protein. In the table there are more than 75,000 distinct CDR3 sequences, over 80% of which are singletons. Input material: CD8+ T cells from PBMCs. The chain recombines TRBV20-1 with TRBJ2-7; D remains unclear. The clonotype was recovered from a human donor in good health. CDR3 nucleotide sequence: TGCAGTGCTAGTTCCACCCAGGAATCCTACGAGCAGTACTTC. Protein: CSASSTQESYEQYF.